The 29 T cell receptor beta chains reported below all come from one sample, sequenced in a study of blood T cell repertoires in COVID-19. TCRdb's table, derived via immunoSEQ multiplex PCR, lists solely in-frame clones and lacks some. The sample has about 330,000 clones; approximately 88% are singletons. Material for sequencing was peripheral blood. All receptors derive from a young man with COVID-19, enrolled during active disease.

This chain uses TRBV5-1 with TRBJ1-2; TRBD1 matches 9 bases. There are 15 residues in the CDR3. The V segment lost 3 bases and the J segment 3 bases; nucleotides outside the gene matches: 6. CDR1 is SGHRS and CDR2 is YFSETQ in the germline V gene. The CDR3 DNA sequence: TGCGCCAGCAGCTCCGGACAGGGGTTTGACTATGGCTACACCTTC. It yields the protein CASSSGQGFDYGYTF.

CDR3 in DNA: TGTGCCATCAGTATTTCTCCCGGGACAGGGGTCGATGGCTACACCTTC. Translating it yields CAISISPGTGVDGYTF. This chain joins TRBV10-3 and TRBJ1-2; 10 bases align to TRBD1. The germline V gene encodes CDR1 ENHRY and CDR2 SYGVKD. Trimming took 5 bases from V and 6 from J; bases not matched to a gene: 12. This CDR3 region has 16 residues.

This sequence joins TRBV2 and TRBJ2-2; D gene uncertain. Trimming removed 8 bases from V and 1 base from J, with 8 bases in between. Germline V gene data show CDR1 as SNHLY and CDR2 as FYNNEI. The CDR3 length is 13 residues. The CDR3 loop is CASFEQNTGELFF. For the CDR3, the DNA is TGTGCCAGCTTCGAGCAGAACACCGGGGAGCTGTTTTTT.

The CDR3 sequence: CASSRYVGLAGSKETQYF. CDR3 nucleotide sequence: TGTGCCAGCAGTCGTTACGTCGGACTAGCGGGTTCCAAAGAGACCCAGTACTTC. V usage is TRBV6-2 or TRBV6-3 and J usage is TRBJ2-5; 11 bases line up with TRBD2. Looked up from germline, CDR1 is MNHEY and CDR2 is SVGEGT. The CDR3 has 18 amino acids. V dropped 5 bases and J dropped 3; count of bases not matched to a gene: 14.

The table lists this clone with a count of one. V usage is TRBV11-1 and J usage is TRBJ1-2; D might be TRBD1 (5 bases). Per the germline V gene, CDR1 is SGHAT and CDR2 is FQDESV (reference sequence). This CDR3 is built from 14 residues. V was clipped by 1 base and J by 3 bases, with 9 bases between them. CDR3: CASSLGTFDYGYTF. In DNA, the CDR3 is TGTGCCAGCAGCTTAGGGACATTCGACTATGGCTACACCTTC.

The V gene is TRBV5-1, the J gene TRBJ1-1, with TRBD1 as a possible D gene (5 bases). Germline V gives CDR1 SGHRS, CDR2 YFSETQ. This CDR3 is built from 13 residues. V was clipped by 4 bases and J by 5 bases, with 12 bases between them. CDR3 DNA: TGCGCCAGCAGCGCACAACGGGGGACTGAAGCTTTCTTT. Translation: CASSAQRGTEAFF.

This sequence joins TRBV5-6 and TRBJ1-1; 8 nucleotides agree with TRBD1. CDR3 size: 14 residues. Germline V gene lookup returns CDR1 SGHDT and CDR2 YYEEEE. The junction had 4 bases not matched to a gene; V was cut back by 5 bases and J by 1 base. CDR3 region: CASSFGQGNTEAFF. The CDR3 DNA reads TGTGCCAGCAGTTTTGGACAGGGGAACACTGAAGCTTTCTTT.

The chain combines TRBV24-1 with TRBJ1-2; D gene unclear. This CDR3 region has 14 residues. The germline V gene encodes CDR1 KGHDR and CDR2 SFDVKD. V lost 1 base and J 0 bases, leaving 5 bases between the germline ends. The CDR3 loop is CATSDFSTNYGYTF. CDR3 DNA sequence: TGTGCCACCAGTGATTTTAGTACTAACTATGGCTACACCTTC.

The chain employs TRBV15 and TRBJ1-1, with 8 nucleotides matching TRBD1. V lost 0 bases and J lost 5; bases outside the gene matches: 20. CDR3 size: 20 residues. Germline V CDR1 and CDR2: LNHNV, YYDKDF (reference sequence). CDR3 in DNA: TGTGCCACCAGCAGAGATCGCGGTGGGGGAAGGACAGGGCATCGAACTGAAGCTTTCTTT. It yields the protein CATSRDRGGGRTGHRTEAFF. Full variable domain (outside the CDR3, taken from reference TRBV15 and TRBJ1-1): DAMVIQNPRYQVTQFGKPVTLSCSQTLNHNVMYWYQQKSSQAPKLLFHYYDKDFNNEADTPDNFQSRRPNTSFCFLDIRSPGLGDTAMYLCATSRDRGGGRTGHRTEAFFGQGTRLTVV.

In this sample, this clone turned up once. V is TRBV5-1 and J is TRBJ2-5; 8 bases are shared with TRBD2. Germline V lookup: CDR1 SGHRS, CDR2 YFSETQ. The V and J ends lost 5 bases and 2 bases, in that order; junction bases with no gene match: 8. The CDR3 runs to 15 residues. This CDR3 reads CASSPPLAVQETQYF. Here the CDR3 DNA reads TGCGCCAGCAGTCCCCCACTAGCGGTACAAGAGACCCAGTACTTC.

V and J are TRBV30 and TRBJ2-7; D gene unclear. CDR1 is GTSNPN, CDR2 SVGIG, per germline (reference sequence). The CDR3 has 12 amino acids. The V and J ends lost 2 bases and 1 base respectively, with 6 bases between them. The CDR3 spells CAWSFRSYEQYF. DNA for the CDR3: TGTGCCTGGAGTTTTCGTTCCTACGAGCAGTACTTC.

V gene TRBV28 combines with J gene TRBJ1-1; the D is unclear. Germline V lookup: CDR1 MDHEN, CDR2 SYDVKM. The CDR3 spans 13 residues. Trimming pared 6 bases from V and 5 bases from J, leaving 13 bases between. CDR3 in DNA: TGTGCCAGCAGCTCTCCGGTTTGGACTGAAGCTTTCTTT. This translates into CASSSPVWTEAFF.

The V gene is TRBV5-1, the J gene TRBJ1-1; TRBD1 is a possible D gene (5 bases). CDR3 length: 15 residues. V lost 1 base and J 1 base, leaving 11 bases between the germline ends. CDR1 and CDR2 (germline): SGHRS, YFSETQ. The CDR3, as DNA: TGCGCCAGCAGCTTGTCGGCGACAGCGAACACTGAAGCTTTCTTT. It specifies CASSLSATANTEAFF.

This chain links TRBV5-1 with TRBJ2-7; TRBD1 aligns across 8 bases. The CDR3 spans 15 residues. Germline lookup yields CDR1 SGHRS and CDR2 YFSETQ. V lost 3 bases to trimming and J lost 3 bases; unmatched junction nucleotides: 8. CDR3 loop: CASSWAGGSGYEQYF. The CDR3 DNA reads as TGCGCCAGCAGCTGGGCAGGGGGCTCTGGCTACGAGCAGTACTTC.

The genes are TRBV3-1 (or the pseudogene TRBV3-2) and TRBJ1-1; 8 bases agree with TRBD1. Germline CDR1 and CDR2: LGHDT and YNNKEL (reference sequence). V trimming: 2 bases; J trimming: 4 bases; junction bases outside the gene matches: 9. The CDR3 is made up of 16 amino acids. CDR3 protein: CASSQPTQDRVTEAFF. The CDR3 region has the DNA TGTGCCAGCAGCCAACCGACCCAGGACAGGGTCACTGAAGCTTTCTTT.

J is TRBJ2-3 and V is TRBV2; TRBD2 matches at 8 bases. The CDR3 is 14 residues long. CDR1 and CDR2 (germline): SNHLY, FYNNEI. Unmatched junction bases numbered 0, after V lost 4 bases and J lost 0 bases. The CDR3 loop is CASSGLASTDTQYF. The DNA of the CDR3 is TGTGCCAGCAGTGGACTAGCGAGCACAGATACGCAGTATTTT. Complete variable domain (other parts from reference TRBV2 and TRBJ2-3): EPEVTQTPSHQVTQMGQEVILRCVPISNHLYFYWYRQILGQKVEFLVSFYNNEISEKSEIFDDQFSVERPDGSNFTLKIRSTKLEDSAMYFCASSGLASTDTQYFGPGTRLTVL.

The gene calls are TRBV6-5 and TRBJ2-1; 9 bases fit TRBD1. CDR1 is MNHEY and CDR2 is SVGAGI in the germline V gene. V dropped 3 bases and J dropped 6; count of bases not matched to a gene: 6. The CDR3 totals 15 residues. The CDR3 loop is CASSYSVGQGNEQFF. The CDR3 nucleotides are TGTGCCAGCAGTTATTCAGTGGGACAGGGCAATGAGCAGTTCTTC.

Only one count was recorded for this clone. Here the CDR3 reads CASSLRTSGGNEQFF. In DNA form, the CDR3 reads TGTGCCAGCAGCTTAAGGACTAGCGGGGGGAATGAGCAGTTCTTC. V and J are TRBV5-4 and TRBJ2-1; 14 nucleotides match TRBD2. This CDR3 has 15 amino acids. Germline trimming cut 2 bases from V and 7 bases from J; bases unmatched to any gene: 2. CDR1 is SGHNT and CDR2 is YYREEE in the germline V gene (reference sequence).

The chain recombines TRBV2 with TRBJ1-1; D is unclear. CDR3 size: 12 residues. Looked up from germline, CDR1 is SNHLY and CDR2 is FYNNEI. V was clipped by 8 bases and J by 1 base, with 8 bases between them. The CDR3: CASCRENTEAFF. Here the CDR3 DNA reads TGTGCCAGCTGCCGGGAGAACACTGAAGCTTTCTTT.

V gene TRBV5-4 combines with J gene TRBJ1-2; D is possibly TRBD1 (6 bases). Trimming shortened V by 6 bases and J by 7 bases, and 22 bases separated the two germline ends. This CDR3 has 15 residues. The germline CDR1 and CDR2 sequences are SGHNT and YYREEE (reference sequence). Here the CDR3 DNA reads TGTGCCAGCACCACTAATCGAGGGGGTCCTGTTGGCTACACCTTC. Translating gives CASTTNRGGPVGYTF.

CDR3 DNA: TGTGCCAGCAGTCTGGTTGTGGACAGGGATGGCTACACCTTC. It encodes CASSLVVDRDGYTF. V gene TRBV28 combines with J gene TRBJ1-2; TRBD1 matches 8 bases. The CDR3 covers 14 residues. V lost 5 bases, J lost 6 bases, and 8 bases stayed unmatched. The germline V gene has CDR1 MDHEN and CDR2 SYDVKM.

The V and J genes are TRBV7-8 and TRBJ2-7, with D tentatively TRBD2 (6 bases). CDR1 is SGHVS, CDR2 FQNEAQ, per germline. V dropped 1 base and J dropped 0 bases, with 7 bases sitting between them. The CDR3 sequence is 14 residues long. CDR3 nucleotide sequence: TGTGCCAGCAGCTTAGTGGGGGGCTCCTACGAGCAGTACTTC. This translates into CASSLVGGSYEQYF.

This chain links TRBV4-3 with TRBJ2-3; 9 positions match TRBD2. Germline V CDR1 and CDR2: LGHNA, YSLEER. V dropped 1 base and J dropped 0; count of bases not matched to a gene: 20. The CDR3 sequence is 22 residues long. CDR3 residues: CASSQVPGGREAGGQSTDTQYF. The CDR3 bases are TGCGCCAGCAGCCAAGTACCAGGGGGAAGAGAAGCGGGGGGCCAAAGCACAGATACGCAGTATTTT.

V and J are TRBV18 and TRBJ2-3; D unclear. Germline lookup yields CDR1 KGHSH and CDR2 LQKENI. The CDR3 is 15 residues long. Trimming left V 3 bases short and J 2 bases short, with 12 bases between. CDR3 coding DNA: TGTGCCAGCTCACCCCTAGAGGTAGCCACAGATACGCAGTATTTT. This translates into CASSPLEVATDTQYF.

This clone occurred a few times. V gene TRBV27 combines with J gene TRBJ2-7; 7 bases match TRBD1. Germline V gene sequence: CDR1 MNHEY, CDR2 SMNVEV (reference sequence). The CDR3 totals 14 residues. The V segment lost 6 bases and the J segment 6 bases; nucleotides outside the gene matches: 11. The CDR3 sequence: CASRPGQIVGEQYF. In DNA form, the CDR3 reads TGTGCCAGCAGACCGGGACAGATCGTCGGCGAGCAGTACTTC.

The chain is built from TRBV11-3 and TRBJ2-7; 8 nucleotides match TRBD1. Germline V gene sequence: CDR1 SGHNT, CDR2 YENEEA. This CDR3 is 15 amino acids long. With V trimmed by 4 bases and J by 4 bases, 9 bases remained unmatched. The CDR3 bases are TGTGCCAGCAGCTCACCGACAGGGGACGGATACGAGCAGTACTTC. Translated: CASSSPTGDGYEQYF.

The rearrangement joins TRBV24-1 to TRBJ1-5; unclear D gene. V was pared by 4 bases and J by 4 bases, with 4 bases between. The CDR3 is 12 amino acids. Per the germline V gene, CDR1 is KGHDR and CDR2 is SFDVKD. The CDR3 region has the DNA TGTGCCACCAGTGAGTCAAATCAGCCCCAGCATTTT. Translation gives CATSESNQPQHF.

This clone has a count of ten or more. The V and J genes are TRBV7-9 and TRBJ1-2; 9 bases match TRBD1. In germline, CDR1 is SEHNR, CDR2 FQNEAQ (reference sequence). The CDR3 loop spans 14 amino acids. V was pared by 4 bases and J by 7 bases, with 7 bases of the junction left unmatched. In DNA form, the CDR3 reads TGTGCCAGCAGCTCCTCCGGGACAGGGTCTGGCTACACCTTC. This encodes CASSSSGTGSGYTF.

This rearrangement joins TRBV6-2 or TRBV6-3 to TRBJ2-1, with 7 bases lining up with TRBD2. The V and J ends lost 5 bases and 2 bases, in that order; junction bases with no gene match: 9. This CDR3 comprises 16 residues. Germline loops: CDR1 MNHEY, CDR2 SVGEGT. CDR3 DNA: TGTGCCAGCAGTCTTCGGTCCGGGGGGACCTACAATGAGCAGTTCTTC. Its translation: CASSLRSGGTYNEQFF.